This T cell receptor beta chain was sequenced for a study of cytomegalovirus exposure and HLA in healthy donors. PCR involved 60 Vbeta and 13 Jbeta primers. The method was immunoSEQ multiplex PCR; TCRdb's version includes in-frame clones alone and lacks a portion of them. The sample carries roughly 150,000 clones, more than 80% recorded once. The CDR3 is 15 amino acids. With V trimmed by 1 base and J by 0 bases, 2 bases remained unmatched. Germline-derived CDR1 and CDR2 are KGHSH and LQKENI. Healthy bone marrow donors supplied every sample. The genes are TRBV18 and TRBJ1-1; 7 nucleotides agree with TRBD1. Material: PBMCs. The source is a woman in her late teens or twenties in good health and CMV-seronegative. CDR3 loop: CASSPQGAMNTEAFF. The CDR3 DNA is TGTGCCAGCTCACCACAGGGGGCCATGAACACTGAAGCTTTCTTT.